These 3 T cell receptor beta chains originate from one sample sequenced in a study of CD8 T cells in Susac syndrome. The RNA input was roughly 0.45 to 1 ug, and it was reverse transcribed with random hexamers. TCRdb re-called the immunoSEQ multiplex PCR reads through MiXCR, storing one row per CDR3 protein. The profile shows 150,000 to 180,000 distinct CDR3 sequences, 95% to 96% of them singletons. Sequenced sample: CD8+ T cells from PBMCs. The receptors were sampled from a human donor with multiple sclerosis.

J is TRBJ2-3 and V is TRBV5-4, with D perhaps being TRBD1 or TRBD2 (5 bases each). V was trimmed by 5 bases and J by 4 bases, leaving 14 bases between them. This CDR3 is 14 amino acids long. Germline values: CDR1 SGHNT, CDR2 YYREEE (reference sequence). In nucleotides, the CDR3 is TGTGCCAGCAGTTTAGGTGGGGGAGCAGATACGCAGTATTTT. It yields the protein CASSLGGGADTQYF.

V usage is TRBV9 and J usage is TRBJ1-2, with D unclear. This CDR3 region has 16 residues. Germline V gives CDR1 SGDLS, CDR2 YYNGEE. With 4 bases removed from V and 8 bases from J, the gap between germline ends came to 24 bases. The CDR3 protein is CASSPRRIDPRHGYTF. The CDR3 bases are TGTGCCAGCAGCCCTCGGAGGATTGACCCCCGACACGGCTACACCTTC.

This chain links TRBV4-2 with TRBJ1-5; D may be TRBD1 (5 bases). Germline V gene sequence: CDR1 LGHNA, CDR2 YNFKEQ. Trimming pared 0 bases from V and 5 bases from J, leaving 23 bases between. This CDR3 contains 19 residues. The CDR3 protein is CASSQDSLAGGIPHQPQHF. CDR3 coding DNA: TGTGCCAGCAGCCAAGATTCTCTTGCGGGGGGGATCCCCCATCAGCCCCAGCATTTT.